These 30 T cell receptor beta chains were all obtained from the same sample, sequenced in a study of cytomegalovirus exposure and HLA in healthy donors. The study ran its PCR with 60 Vbeta and 13 Jbeta primers. Sequenced by immunoSEQ multiplex PCR; TCRdb stores in-frame clones only, minus some. The sample lists about 160,000 clones, about 75% occurring once. The sequenced material came from PBMCs. The receptors stem from a woman aged 45-60 years in good health and CMV-seropositive.

This chain joins TRBV7-8 and TRBJ1-4; 7 nucleotides align to TRBD1. Germline V gives CDR1 SGHVS, CDR2 FQNEAQ. V gave up 5 bases and J gave up 4 bases; unmatched junction bases: 13. The CDR3 is made up of 17 amino acids. For the CDR3, the DNA is TGTGCCAGCAGCATCGGACAGGCCGCGGAGGGTAATGAAAAACTGTTTTTT. It yields the protein CASSIGQAAEGNEKLFF.

This clone showed up just a few times. J is TRBJ2-7 and V is TRBV6-6; 8 bases match TRBD1. This CDR3 spans 15 amino acids. Germline V gives CDR1 MNHNY, CDR2 SVGAGI (reference sequence). The trim removed 5 bases at V and 3 bases at J, leaving 9 bases unmatched. The CDR3: CASSVGTGGRYEQYF. DNA of the CDR3: TGTGCCAGCAGTGTTGGGACAGGAGGGCGCTACGAGCAGTACTTC.

The J gene is TRBJ2-7, the V gene TRBV2, with TRBD2 matching 11 bases. The CDR3 has 16 amino acids. Germline trimming cut 3 bases from V and 3 bases from J; bases unmatched to any gene: 7. Germline CDR1 reads SNHLY; CDR2 reads FYNNEI. The DNA for the CDR3 is TGTGCCAGCAGTGACCTTTTCGGGACTAGCGGCTACGAGCAGTACTTC. This gives the protein CASSDLFGTSGYEQYF.

J is TRBJ2-7 and V is TRBV5-1; TRBD2 might be the D (5 bases). CDR3 length: 14 amino acids. Germline-derived CDR1 and CDR2 are SGHRS and YFSETQ. V dropped 4 bases and J dropped 7 bases, with 18 bases sitting between them. The CDR3 DNA follows: TGCGCCAGCAGCCCCGGGTGGCTAGCCGAGGAGCAGTACTTC. It codes for CASSPGWLAEEQYF. The entire variable domain, with the rest obtained from reference TRBV5-1 and TRBJ2-7, is as follows: KAGVTQTPRYLIKTRGQQVTLSCSPISGHRSVSWYQQTPGQGLQFLFEYFSETQRNKGNFPGRFSGRQFSNSRSEMNVSTLELGDSALYLCASSPGWLAEEQYFGPGTRLTVT.

The chain couples TRBV15 to TRBJ1-2; maybe TRBD1 (5 bases). Germline V gene data show CDR1 as LNHNV and CDR2 as YYDKDF (reference sequence). The ends were cut back, 0 bases at V and 7 bases at J, with 15 bases in the middle. This CDR3 is built from 15 residues. This CDR3 reads CATSRDNWGGSGYTF. The CDR3 region has the DNA TGTGCCACCAGCAGAGATAATTGGGGGGGATCTGGCTACACCTTC.

V is TRBV9 and J is TRBJ2-2, with a tentative D call TRBD2 (6 bases). CDR1 is SGDLS, CDR2 YYNGEE, per germline. Trimming pared 0 bases from V and 2 bases from J, leaving 20 bases between. This CDR3 has 19 residues. CDR3 region: CASSVGLARVVFNTGELFF. CDR3 nucleotide sequence: TGTGCCAGCAGCGTAGGCCTAGCGAGAGTCGTATTCAACACCGGGGAGCTGTTTTTT.

This chain connects TRBV7-2 to TRBJ1-5, with D perhaps matching TRBD1 (5 bases). CDR1 is SGHTA and CDR2 is FQGNSA in the germline V gene. With 2 bases removed from V and 5 bases from J, the gap between germline ends came to 13 bases. There are 15 residues in the CDR3. The CDR3 loop reads CASSLFQGSDQPQHF. CDR3 nucleotides: TGTGCCAGCAGCTTATTTCAGGGTTCAGATCAGCCCCAGCATTTT.

J is TRBJ2-3 and V is TRBV5-1, with 14 bases matching TRBD2. This CDR3 comprises 16 residues. Germline loops: CDR1 SGHRS, CDR2 YFSETQ. J was trimmed by 4 bases and V by 4 bases; bases with no gene match: 5. The CDR3 protein is CASSRGLAGEADTQYF. CDR3 bases: TGCGCCAGCAGCCGGGGACTAGCGGGGGAGGCAGATACGCAGTATTTT.

This sequence joins TRBV30 and TRBJ1-5; 8 bases match TRBD1. From germline, CDR1 is GTSNPN and CDR2 SVGIG (reference sequence). Trimming removed 4 bases from V and 5 bases from J; junction bases left unmatched: 4. There are 13 residues in the CDR3. CDR3 in DNA: TGTGCCTGGACAGACAGGGGCGATCAGCCCCAGCATTTT. Translation gives CAWTDRGDQPQHF.

This rearrangement joins TRBV7-9 to TRBJ2-7; D is possibly TRBD1 (5 bases). Germline V gene lookup returns CDR1 SEHNR and CDR2 FQNEAQ (reference sequence). Trimming shortened V by 5 bases and J by 5 bases, and 10 bases separated the two germline ends. This CDR3 comprises 12 residues. The CDR3: CASSDLGDEQYF. In DNA form, the CDR3 reads TGTGCCAGCAGCGATCTAGGGGACGAGCAGTACTTC.

The chain combines TRBV5-8 with TRBJ1-6; D is perhaps TRBD1 (5 bases). The V gene's germline CDR1 is SGHTS and CDR2 YDEGEE. The CDR3 is 16 residues long. V was cut by 0 bases and J by 7 bases, with 14 bases left in between. Here the CDR3 reads CASSLGAGPLNSPLHF. CDR3 in DNA: TGTGCCAGCAGCTTGGGCGCGGGGCCCCTGAATTCACCCCTCCACTTT.

The chain links TRBV27 to TRBJ1-5; D may be TRBD1 (6 bases). The germline V gene has CDR1 MNHEY and CDR2 SMNVEV (reference sequence). V dropped 3 bases and J dropped 0 bases, with 15 bases sitting between them. The CDR3 contains 17 residues. The CDR3 DNA reads as TGTGCCAGCAGTTTCCTTGGACAGTCGGGTAGCAATCAGCCCCAGCATTTT. Amino acids: CASSFLGQSGSNQPQHF.

The chain is built from TRBV5-1 and TRBJ1-1; TRBD1 matches 9 bases. Germline lookup yields CDR1 SGHRS and CDR2 YFSETQ. There are 16 residues in the CDR3. J was trimmed by 0 bases and V by 4 bases; bases with no gene match: 7. The CDR3 region is CASSQTGTGMNTEAFF. The CDR3 nucleotides read TGCGCCAGCAGCCAGACCGGGACAGGGATGAACACTGAAGCTTTCTTT. The whole variable domain, remainder taken from reference TRBV5-1 and TRBJ1-1, is KAGVTQTPRYLIKTRGQQVTLSCSPISGHRSVSWYQQTPGQGLQFLFEYFSETQRNKGNFPGRFSGRQFSNSRSEMNVSTLELGDSALYLCASSQTGTGMNTEAFFGQGTRLTVV.

J is TRBJ1-2 and V is TRBV10-3; possibly TRBD1 for D (6 bases). Germline V lookup: CDR1 ENHRY, CDR2 SYGVKD. The CDR3 has 14 residues. Trimming cost V 8 bases and J 4 bases, with 17 bases left between them. As DNA, the CDR3 is TGTGCCATCCTCCGACAGGTCTTCCCCTATGGCTACACCTTC. Translation: CAILRQVFPYGYTF.

The rearrangement links TRBV11-3 to TRBJ2-2, with D tentatively TRBD2 (7 bases). Germline lookup yields CDR1 SGHNT and CDR2 YENEEA. The V gene lost 5 bases and the J gene lost 0 bases, with 16 bases spanning the gap. This CDR3 has 17 amino acids. CDR3 in amino acids: CASSPGGWTANTGELFF. CDR3 nucleotide sequence: TGTGCCAGCAGCCCGGGGGGCTGGACCGCGAACACCGGGGAGCTGTTTTTT.

This rearrangement joins TRBV18 to TRBJ2-3; TRBD2 is a possible D gene (6 bases). Trimming left V 6 bases short and J 2 bases short, with 12 bases between. The CDR3 spans 14 residues. The germline gives CDR1 KGHSH, CDR2 LQKENI. The CDR3 reads CASSRGFDTDTQYF. The CDR3 region has the DNA TGTGCCAGCTCGCGGGGATTCGACACAGATACGCAGTATTTT.

This chain joins TRBV5-1 and TRBJ2-1, with 10 bases fitting TRBD1. V was clipped by 4 bases and J by 10 bases; unmatched bases: 11. The CDR3 sequence is 15 residues long. CDR1 and CDR2 (germline): SGHRS, YFSETQ. The CDR3 DNA sequence: TGCGCCAGCAGCCAGACAGGGGGCGAATTTAAGGAGCAGTTCTTC. This gives the protein CASSQTGGEFKEQFF.

The CDR3 loop reads CASSPGQGDGYTF. DNA of the CDR3: TGTGCCAGCAGCCCGGGACAGGGCGATGGCTACACCTTC. The chain employs TRBV5-4 and TRBJ1-2; TRBD1 agrees at 9 bases. The V and J ends lost 4 bases and 6 bases, in that order; junction bases with no gene match: 4. Germline V gives CDR1 SGHNT, CDR2 YYREEE (reference sequence). The CDR3 is 13 residues long. The full variable domain, its missing parts supplied by reference TRBV5-4 and TRBJ1-2, is ETGVTQSPTHLIKTRGQQVTLRCSSQSGHNTVSWYQQALGQGPQFIFQYYREEENGRGNFPPRFSGLQFPNYSSELNVNALELDDSALYLCASSPGQGDGYTFGSGTRLTVV.

V is TRBV7-2 and J is TRBJ1-2; D is ambiguous. The CDR3 is made up of 12 amino acids. Germline V gene data show CDR1 as SGHTA and CDR2 as FQGNSA. Trimming removed 3 bases at V and 4 bases at J, with 6 bases between. The DNA of the CDR3 is TGTGCCAGCAGCTTTTCCAGCTATGGCTACACCTTC. It translates to CASSFSSYGYTF.

The CDR3 sequence: CASSANRDSDTQYF. CDR3 DNA: TGTGCCAGCAGCGCTAACCGGGACTCAGATACGCAGTATTTT. The rearrangement uses TRBV2 and TRBJ2-3, with a weak D call TRBD2 (6 bases). The CDR3 loop spans 14 amino acids. The germline V and J ends were trimmed by 6 bases and 4 bases, with 14 bases remaining between them. CDR1 SNHLY and CDR2 FYNNEI come from the germline V gene.

The chain uses TRBV7-2 and TRBJ2-3, with unresolved D. The CDR3 runs 12 residues. From germline, CDR1 is SGHTA and CDR2 FQGNSA. Trimming left V 5 bases short and J 7 bases short, with 10 bases between. CDR3 residues: CASSPETYTQYF. The CDR3 coding sequence is TGTGCCAGCAGCCCAGAAACATATACGCAGTATTTT. Using reference TRBV7-2 and TRBJ2-3 for the parts outside the CDR3, the full variable domain is GAGVSQSPSNKVTEKGKDVELRCDPISGHTALYWYRQSLGQGLEFLIYFQGNSAPDKSGLPSDRFSAERTGGSVSTLTIQRTQQEDSAVYLCASSPETYTQYFGPGTRLTVL.

The J gene is TRBJ1-2, the V gene TRBV6-1; 7 positions agree with TRBD1. The CDR3 is 16 residues long. Losses at the gene ends were 4 bases for V and 8 bases for J; bases not matched to a gene: 16. Germline CDR1 and CDR2: MNHNS and SASEGT. CDR3 amino acids: CASSAGDRVLAGGYTF. Here the CDR3 DNA reads TGTGCCAGCAGTGCAGGAGACAGGGTTTTGGCGGGAGGCTACACCTTC.

As concerns this clone: The junction departs from the called germline gene at one end, perhaps through a read error. The chain employs TRBV2 and TRBJ1-2; no clear D. Germline V CDR1 and CDR2: SNHLY, FYNNEI. The CDR3 length is 13 residues. The CDR3 DNA sequence: TGTGCCAGCAGTCGGAACGAGGAAATTGGCTACCCCTTC. Protein sequence: CASSRNEEIGYPF.

This clone was observed a single time. The rearrangement joins TRBV6-4 to TRBJ2-5; D remains ambiguous. This CDR3 is 12 amino acids long. Germline assignment: CDR1 MRHNA and CDR2 SNTAGT. V lost 4 bases, J lost 1 base, and 4 bases lay in between. The CDR3 protein is CASSGAQETQYF. In DNA form, the CDR3 reads TGTGCCAGCAGTGGGGCCCAAGAGACCCAGTACTTC.

This rearrangement joins TRBV25-1 to TRBJ1-2; 11 bases map to TRBD1. The CDR3 length is 15 residues. Germline lookup yields CDR1 MGHDK and CDR2 SYGVNS. J was trimmed by 4 bases and V by 7 bases; bases with no gene match: 8. CDR3 nucleotide sequence: TGTGCCAGCACCCCAAGCGGGACAGGGGGCTATGGCTACACCTTC. Its protein is CASTPSGTGGYGYTF.

The chain joins TRBV16 to TRBJ2-1; the match to TRBD1 covers 7 bases. This CDR3 is built from 17 residues. Germline V lookup: CDR1 KGHSY, CDR2 FQNENV. Trimming took 0 bases from V and 6 from J; bases not matched to a gene: 11. CDR3 in amino acids: CASSQSVTGKRGNEQFF. CDR3 DNA sequence: TGTGCCAGCAGCCAATCCGTGACAGGGAAACGAGGCAATGAGCAGTTCTTC.

The chain has TRBV4-1 and TRBJ1-2; D perhaps matches TRBD1 (6 bases). Germline CDR1 is MGHRA and CDR2 is YSYEKL. The V and J ends lost 3 bases and 7 bases respectively, with 21 bases between them. The CDR3 has 16 residues. The CDR3 sequence is CASSQGGTQGRGGYTF. CDR3 bases: TGCGCCAGCAGCCAGGGGGGGACACAGGGCCGGGGTGGCTACACCTTC.

The V call is TRBV9, the J call TRBJ2-1; no clear D gene. The CDR3 covers 13 residues. V was shortened by 3 bases and J by 8 bases, with 12 bases between the two germline ends. Looked up from germline, CDR1 is SGDLS and CDR2 is YYNGEE. CDR3 residues: CASSASRGHEQFF. CDR3 nucleotides: TGTGCCAGCAGCGCCTCTAGAGGCCATGAGCAGTTCTTC.

The V and J genes are TRBV6-1 and TRBJ1-1; D uncertain. V gave up 6 bases and J gave up 3 bases, with 17 bases separating them. CDR3 length: 15 amino acids. Looked up from germline, CDR1 is MNHNS and CDR2 is SASEGT. The CDR3 DNA follows: TGTGCCAGCAGCCAACGGCGGGCGCGGGACACTGAAGCTTTCTTT. Amino acids: CASSQRRARDTEAFF.

This clone was detected once. The rearrangement joins TRBV5-5 to TRBJ1-1; TRBD1 might be the D (6 bases). The CDR3 is 15 amino acids. From germline, CDR1 is SGHKS and CDR2 YYEKEE (reference sequence). Trimming left V 4 bases short and J 4 bases short, with 17 bases between. The CDR3 DNA reads as TGTGCCAGCAGCCCTTCCCCAGGGGAAAGCACTGAAGCTTTCTTT. Protein: CASSPSPGESTEAFF.